This TCR beta chain was obtained from a study of blood T cell repertoires in COVID-19. Study-wide context: Material from acute and convalescent COVID-19 was sourced from the United States, Italy and Spain. PBMCs, B-cell-depleted T cells, or T cells were the source of the cDNA or gDNA that made up the material.

As originally analysed: Counts of nucleated cells, estimated from reference gene primer amplification, were obtained. The protocol was immunoSEQ multiplex PCR, while the TCRdb copy is restricted to in-frame clones and leaves out a portion. V, J and clone size were drawn from that table, and D and trimming were deduced from the DNA. Of about 68,000 clones in the sample, 70% to 90% were seen once. The count of this clone is one. The receptor was derived from a man aged 50-60 years with acute or convalescent COVID-19. The source material was peripheral blood.

CDR3 region: CASSPQGLGGYTF. CDR3 DNA: TGTGCCAGCAGCCCCCAGGGGCTGGGTGGCTACACCTTC. The chain links TRBV9 to TRBJ1-2; tentative D call: TRBD1 (6 bases). CDR1 and CDR2 (germline): SGDLS, YYNGEE. There are 13 residues in the CDR3. V lost 4 bases to trimming and J lost 7 bases, with 14 bases between them. Looking up the rest from reference TRBV9 and TRBJ1-2 gives the full variable domain: DSGVTQTPKHLITATGQRVTLRCSPRSGDLSVYWYQQSLDQGLQFLIQYYNGEERAKGNILERFSAQQFPDLHSELNLSSLELGDSALYFCASSPQGLGGYTFGSGTRLTVV.